This TCR beta chain comes out of a study of resident and recirculating memory T cells in vitiligo. Study-wide background: Each patient gave two lesional and two nonlesional epidermal shave biopsies, plus PBMCs. The samples were homogenized without cell sorting before genomic DNA extraction.

Stable vitiligo meant no lesion change over the previous 6 months. The protocol was immunoSEQ multiplex PCR, while the TCRdb copy is restricted to in-frame clones and leaves out a portion. The sample has 72,000 or so clones; about 91% are singletons. V dropped 6 bases and J dropped 6 bases, with 18 bases sitting between them. CDR1 is MGHDK and CDR2 is SYGVNS in the germline V gene. This CDR3 contains 14 residues. This receptor was obtained from a male donor with vitiligo. J is TRBJ2-7 and V is TRBV25-1, with D tentatively TRBD2 (6 bases). Sequenced: blood. In DNA, the CDR3 is TGTGCCAGCAGCGAGGAGGGAACGGTCTCCGAGCAGTACTTC. As protein: CASSEEGTVSEQYF.